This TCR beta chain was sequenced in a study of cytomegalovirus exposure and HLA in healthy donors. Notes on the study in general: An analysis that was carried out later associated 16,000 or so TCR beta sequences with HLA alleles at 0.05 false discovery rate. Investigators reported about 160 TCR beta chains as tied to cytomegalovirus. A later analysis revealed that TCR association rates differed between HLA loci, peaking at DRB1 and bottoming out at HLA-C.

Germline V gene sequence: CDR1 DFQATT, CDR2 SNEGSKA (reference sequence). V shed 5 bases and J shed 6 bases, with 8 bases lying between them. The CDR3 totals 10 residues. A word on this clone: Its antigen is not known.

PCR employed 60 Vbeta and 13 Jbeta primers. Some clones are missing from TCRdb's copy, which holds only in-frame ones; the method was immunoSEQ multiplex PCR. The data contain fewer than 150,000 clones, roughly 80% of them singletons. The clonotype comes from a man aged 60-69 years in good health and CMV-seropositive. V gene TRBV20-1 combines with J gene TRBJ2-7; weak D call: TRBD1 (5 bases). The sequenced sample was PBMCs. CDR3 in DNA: TGCAGTGCTCCTAGGGGCGAGCAGTACTTC. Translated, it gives CSAPRGEQYF.